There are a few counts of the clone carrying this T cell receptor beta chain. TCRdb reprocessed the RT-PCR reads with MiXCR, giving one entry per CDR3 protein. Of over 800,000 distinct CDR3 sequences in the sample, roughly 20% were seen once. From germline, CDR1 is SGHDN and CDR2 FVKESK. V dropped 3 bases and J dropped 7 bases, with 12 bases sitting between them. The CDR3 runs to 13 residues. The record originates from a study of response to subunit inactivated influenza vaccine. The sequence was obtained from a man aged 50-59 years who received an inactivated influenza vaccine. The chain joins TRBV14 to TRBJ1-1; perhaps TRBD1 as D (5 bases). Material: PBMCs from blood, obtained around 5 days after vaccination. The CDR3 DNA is TGTGCCAGCAGCCAGGGGGGAGCTTATGAAGCTTTCTTT. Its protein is CASSQGGAYEAFF. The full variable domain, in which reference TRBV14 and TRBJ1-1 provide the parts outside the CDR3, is EAGVTQFPSHSVIEKGQTVTLRCDPISGHDNLYWYRRVMGKEIKFLLHFVKESKQDESGMPNNRFLAERTGGTYSTLKVQPAELEDSGVYFCASSQGGAYEAFFGQGTRLTVV.